The entry below describes one T cell receptor (beta chain). Its antigen is still unknown. Via MiXCR, TCRdb re-called the 5' RACE reads, giving one row per CDR3 protein. The table shows roughly 450,000 distinct CDR3 sequences, with over 15% occurring only once. The V segment lost 5 bases and the J segment 7 bases; nucleotides outside the gene matches: 6. Germline CDR1 is SEHNR and CDR2 is FQNEAQ (reference sequence). This CDR3 is 15 amino acids long. The data belong to a study of T-cell memory formation after mild COVID-19. Study findings and constraints: Prior to infection, memory already included some responding clones, suggesting cross-reactive memory joined. Most CD4+ clones that shrank were in CM and EM, while CD8+ ones turned up in EMRA.

Input material: PBMCs or a T cell subset sorted from them (not recorded which). This rearrangement joins TRBV7-9 to TRBJ2-1; 12 bases agree with TRBD2. The receptor was derived from a man younger than 30 who had mild COVID-19 (a few samples of this study predate the infection). Cell type and time point are not known. CDR3 region: CASSASGGAANEQFF. CDR3 DNA sequence: TGTGCCAGCAGCGCTAGCGGGGGGGCGGCGAATGAGCAGTTCTTC.